Following are 4 T cell receptor beta chains from one sample sequenced in a study of human T cells and chemical hapten exposure. TCRdb fed the RACE reads into MiXCR, producing one record per CDR3 protein. Of 50,000 to 65,000 distinct CDR3 sequences listed, 9% to 10% are singletons. Regarding time point: patch test 3, about 24 weeks after DPC sensitization. Documented treatment: therapeutic diphenylcyclopropenone sensitization with weekly scalp DPC. This specimen was whole blood, taken in connection with sensitization to the hapten diphenylcyclopropenone (DPC). The receptors originated from a woman aged 40 to 49 with alopecia areata. Some clones in this sample may be carry-over from other donors' samples.

The V call is TRBV2, the J call TRBJ1-1; D is uncertain. The CDR3 is 13 amino acids. Germline loops: CDR1 SNHLY, CDR2 FYNNEI. Trimming cost V 4 bases and J 4 bases, with 10 bases left between them. The CDR3 sequence: CASSGGETTEAFF. The CDR3 DNA follows: TGTGCCAGCAGTGGTGGGGAGACCACTGAAGCTTTCTTT.

This clonotype was seen many times. The CDR3 loop is CASSSRTGMGEQYF. In DNA form, the CDR3 reads TGTGCCAGCAGCTCCCGTACAGGGATGGGCGAGCAGTACTTC. V gene TRBV7-2 combines with J gene TRBJ2-7; the D gene is possibly TRBD1 (6 bases). The V end was cut by 4 bases, the J end by 6 bases, with 16 bases between. The CDR3 totals 14 residues. CDR1 is SGHTA, CDR2 FQGNSA, per germline.

This chain connects TRBV9 to TRBJ2-2; 7 bases agree with TRBD2. Germline assignment: CDR1 SGDLS and CDR2 YYNGEE. The trim removed 4 bases at V and 4 bases at J, leaving 7 bases unmatched. This CDR3 is built from 15 residues. The DNA for the CDR3 is TGTGCCAGCAGCACCCCTAGCGGCGGCACCGGGGAGCTGTTTTTT. This encodes CASSTPSGGTGELFF. The full variable domain, completed using reference TRBV9 and TRBJ2-2, is DSGVTQTPKHLITATGQRVTLRCSPRSGDLSVYWYQQSLDQGLQFLIQYYNGEERAKGNILERFSAQQFPDLHSELNLSSLELGDSALYFCASSTPSGGTGELFFGEGSRLTVL.

This clonotype was observed a few times. This chain joins TRBV2 and TRBJ1-1; D unresolved. Germline V CDR1 and CDR2: SNHLY, FYNNEI. The CDR3 is 13 amino acids. Trimming pared 4 bases from V and 4 bases from J, leaving 10 bases between. CDR3 sequence: CASSAVGSTEAFF. In DNA, the CDR3 is TGTGCCAGCAGTGCCGTCGGGTCCACTGAAGCTTTCTTT.